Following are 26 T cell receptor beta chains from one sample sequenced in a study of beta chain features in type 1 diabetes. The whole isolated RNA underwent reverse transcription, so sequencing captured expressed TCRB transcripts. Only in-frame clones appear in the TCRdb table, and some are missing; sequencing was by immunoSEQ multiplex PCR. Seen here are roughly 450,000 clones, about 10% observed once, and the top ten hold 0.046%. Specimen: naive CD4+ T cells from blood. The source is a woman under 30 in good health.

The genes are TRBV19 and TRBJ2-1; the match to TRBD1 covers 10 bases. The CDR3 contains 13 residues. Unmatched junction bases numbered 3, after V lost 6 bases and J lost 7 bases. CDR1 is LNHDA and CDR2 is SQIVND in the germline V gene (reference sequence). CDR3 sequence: CASRDRGTNEQFF. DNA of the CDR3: TGTGCCAGTAGGGACAGGGGGACAAATGAGCAGTTCTTC.

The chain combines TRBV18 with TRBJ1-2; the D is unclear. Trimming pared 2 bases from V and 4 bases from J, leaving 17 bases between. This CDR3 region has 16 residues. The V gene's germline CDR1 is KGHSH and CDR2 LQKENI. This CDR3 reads CASSPSGNKIPYGYTF. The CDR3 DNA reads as TGTGCCAGCTCACCATCGGGTAACAAAATCCCCTATGGCTACACCTTC.

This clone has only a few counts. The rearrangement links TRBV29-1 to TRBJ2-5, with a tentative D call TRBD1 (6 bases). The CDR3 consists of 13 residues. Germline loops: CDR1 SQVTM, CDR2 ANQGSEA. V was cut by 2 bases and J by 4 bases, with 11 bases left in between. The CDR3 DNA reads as TGCAGCGTTGAACAGGGGCCGGGAGAGACCCAGTACTTC. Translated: CSVEQGPGETQYF.

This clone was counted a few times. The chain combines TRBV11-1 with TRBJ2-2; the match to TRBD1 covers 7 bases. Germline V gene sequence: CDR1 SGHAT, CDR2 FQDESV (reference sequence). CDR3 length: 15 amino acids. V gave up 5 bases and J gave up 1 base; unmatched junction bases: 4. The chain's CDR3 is CASSPRDRNTGELFF. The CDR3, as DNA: TGTGCCAGCAGCCCCCGGGACAGGAACACCGGGGAGCTGTTTTTT.

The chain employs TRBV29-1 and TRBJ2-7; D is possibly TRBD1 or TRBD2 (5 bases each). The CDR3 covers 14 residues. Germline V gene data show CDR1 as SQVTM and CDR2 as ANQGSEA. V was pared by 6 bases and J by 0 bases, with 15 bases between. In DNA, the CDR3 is TGCAGCGTCCACCCGGGACCCAGCTCCTACGAGCAGTACTTC. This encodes CSVHPGPSSYEQYF.

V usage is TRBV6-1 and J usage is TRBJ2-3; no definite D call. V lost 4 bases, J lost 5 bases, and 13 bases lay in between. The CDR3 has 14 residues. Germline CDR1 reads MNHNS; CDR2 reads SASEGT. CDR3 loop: CASSGVYSVDTQYF. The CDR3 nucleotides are TGTGCCAGCAGTGGGGTTTACAGCGTAGATACGCAGTATTTT.

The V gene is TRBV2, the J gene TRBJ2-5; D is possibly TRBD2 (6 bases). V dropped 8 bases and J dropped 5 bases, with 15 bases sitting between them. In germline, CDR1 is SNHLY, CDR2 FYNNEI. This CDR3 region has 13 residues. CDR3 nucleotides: TGTGCCAGCCGTGTGGGGGGAGTGGAGACCCAGTACTTC. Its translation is CASRVGGVETQYF.

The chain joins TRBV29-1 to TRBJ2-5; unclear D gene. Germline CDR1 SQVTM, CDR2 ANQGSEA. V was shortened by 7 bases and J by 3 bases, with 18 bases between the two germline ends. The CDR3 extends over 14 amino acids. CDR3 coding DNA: TGCAGCGGCAGAAGGGCCAGAACCAAAGAGACCCAGTACTTC. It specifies CSGRRARTKETQYF.

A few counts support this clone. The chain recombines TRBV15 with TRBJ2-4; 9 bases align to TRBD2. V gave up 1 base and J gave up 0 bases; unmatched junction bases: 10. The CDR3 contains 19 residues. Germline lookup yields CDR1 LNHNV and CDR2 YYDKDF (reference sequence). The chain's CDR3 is CATSRAGRLAVLAKNIQYF. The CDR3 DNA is TGTGCCACCAGCAGAGCTGGGAGACTAGCGGTACTAGCCAAAAACATTCAGTACTTC.

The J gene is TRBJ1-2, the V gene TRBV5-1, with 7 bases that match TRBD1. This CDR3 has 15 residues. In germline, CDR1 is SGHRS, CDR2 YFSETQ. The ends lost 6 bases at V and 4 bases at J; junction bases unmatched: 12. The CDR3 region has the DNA TGCGCCAGCAATCCGAGGTCAGGGGGAACCTATGGCTACACCTTC. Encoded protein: CASNPRSGGTYGYTF.

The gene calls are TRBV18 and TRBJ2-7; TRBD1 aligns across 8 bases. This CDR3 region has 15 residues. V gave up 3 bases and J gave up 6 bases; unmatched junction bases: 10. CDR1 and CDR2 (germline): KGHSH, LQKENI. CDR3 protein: CASSPWTGRIVEQYV. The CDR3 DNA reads TGTGCCAGCTCACCTTGGACAGGGAGGATCGTCGAGCAGTACGTC.

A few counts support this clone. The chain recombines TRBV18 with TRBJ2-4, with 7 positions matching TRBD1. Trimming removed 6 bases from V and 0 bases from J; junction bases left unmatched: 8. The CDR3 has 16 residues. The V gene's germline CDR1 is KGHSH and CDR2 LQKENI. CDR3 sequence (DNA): TGTGCCAGCTCCCTGGGACAGAACCTAGCCAAAAACATTCAGTACTTC. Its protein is CASSLGQNLAKNIQYF.

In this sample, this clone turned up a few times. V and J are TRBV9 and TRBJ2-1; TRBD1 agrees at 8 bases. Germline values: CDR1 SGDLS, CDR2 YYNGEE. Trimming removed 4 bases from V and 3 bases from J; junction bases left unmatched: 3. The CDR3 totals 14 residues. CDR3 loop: CASSMGQDYNEQFF. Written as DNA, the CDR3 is TGTGCCAGCAGCATGGGACAGGACTACAATGAGCAGTTCTTC.

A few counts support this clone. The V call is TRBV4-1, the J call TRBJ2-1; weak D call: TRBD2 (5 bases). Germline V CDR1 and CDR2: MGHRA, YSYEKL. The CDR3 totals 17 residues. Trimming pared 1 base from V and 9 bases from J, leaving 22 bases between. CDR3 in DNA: TGCGCCAGCAGCCAAGGTTTCCCTCAGAGGGATTTGGGTGAGCAGTTCTTC. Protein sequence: CASSQGFPQRDLGEQFF.

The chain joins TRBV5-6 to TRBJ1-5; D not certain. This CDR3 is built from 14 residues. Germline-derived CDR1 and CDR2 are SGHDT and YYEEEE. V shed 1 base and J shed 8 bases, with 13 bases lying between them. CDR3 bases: TGTGCCAGCAGCTTGAGGTCCATGTTGGAGCCCCAGCATTTT. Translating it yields CASSLRSMLEPQHF.

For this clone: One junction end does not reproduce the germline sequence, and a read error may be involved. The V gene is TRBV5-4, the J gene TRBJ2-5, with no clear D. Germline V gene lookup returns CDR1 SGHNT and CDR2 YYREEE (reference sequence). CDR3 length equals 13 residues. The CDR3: CASSFFQRVGRDF. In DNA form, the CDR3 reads TGTGCCAGCAGCTTTTTCCAACGGGTGGGCCGAGACTTC.

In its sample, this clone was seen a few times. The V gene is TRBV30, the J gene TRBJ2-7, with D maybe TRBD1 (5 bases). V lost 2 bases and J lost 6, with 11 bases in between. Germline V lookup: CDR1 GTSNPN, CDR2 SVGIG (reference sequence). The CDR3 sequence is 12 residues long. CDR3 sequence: CAWSSQGGEQYF. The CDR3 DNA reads TGTGCCTGGAGTAGCCAGGGTGGCGAGCAGTACTTC.

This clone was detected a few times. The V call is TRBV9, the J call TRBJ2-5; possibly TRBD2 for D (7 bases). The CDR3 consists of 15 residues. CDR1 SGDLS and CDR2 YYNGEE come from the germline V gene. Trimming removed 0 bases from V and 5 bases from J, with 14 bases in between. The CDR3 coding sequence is TGTGCCAGCAGCGTAGCTCGGGGGGCGCAGGAGACCCAGTACTTC. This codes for CASSVARGAQETQYF.

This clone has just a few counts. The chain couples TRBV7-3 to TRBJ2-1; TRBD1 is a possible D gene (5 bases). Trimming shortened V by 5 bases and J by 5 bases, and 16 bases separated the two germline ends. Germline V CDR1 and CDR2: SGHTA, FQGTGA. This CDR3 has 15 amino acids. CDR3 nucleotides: TGTGCCAGCAGCCCTCAGGGCGCCCCCAACAATGAGCAGTTCTTC. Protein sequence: CASSPQGAPNNEQFF. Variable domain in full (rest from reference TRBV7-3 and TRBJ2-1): GAGVSQTPSNKVTEKGKYVELRCDPISGHTALYWYRQSLGQGPEFLIYFQGTGAADDSGLPNDRFFAVRPEGSVSTLKIQRTERGDSAVYLCASSPQGAPNNEQFFGPGTRLTVL.

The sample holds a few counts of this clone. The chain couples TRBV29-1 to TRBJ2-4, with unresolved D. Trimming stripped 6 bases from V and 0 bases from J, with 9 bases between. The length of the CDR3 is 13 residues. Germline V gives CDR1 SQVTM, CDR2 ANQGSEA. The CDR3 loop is CSVVPIAKNIQYF. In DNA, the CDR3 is TGCAGCGTCGTACCGATAGCCAAAAACATTCAGTACTTC. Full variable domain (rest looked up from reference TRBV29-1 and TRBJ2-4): SAVISQKPSRDICQRGTSLTIQCQVDSQVTMMFWYRQQPGQSLTLIATANQGSEATYESGFVIDKFPISRPNLTFSTLTVSNMSPEDSSIYLCSVVPIAKNIQYFGAGTRLSVL.

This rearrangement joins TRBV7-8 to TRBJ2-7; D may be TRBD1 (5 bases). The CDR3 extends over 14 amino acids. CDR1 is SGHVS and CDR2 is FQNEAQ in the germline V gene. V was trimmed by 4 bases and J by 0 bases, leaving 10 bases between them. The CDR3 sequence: CASSSGIISYEQYF. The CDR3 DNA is TGTGCCAGCAGCTCAGGGATTATCTCCTACGAGCAGTACTTC.

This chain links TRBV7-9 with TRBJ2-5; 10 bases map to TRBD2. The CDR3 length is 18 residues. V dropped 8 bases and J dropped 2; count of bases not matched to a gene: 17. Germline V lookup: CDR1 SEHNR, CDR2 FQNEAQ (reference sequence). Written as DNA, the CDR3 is TGTGCCAGCGGGCCGAAGGGGACTAGCGATTTGGGTCAAGAGACCCAGTACTTC. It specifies CASGPKGTSDLGQETQYF.

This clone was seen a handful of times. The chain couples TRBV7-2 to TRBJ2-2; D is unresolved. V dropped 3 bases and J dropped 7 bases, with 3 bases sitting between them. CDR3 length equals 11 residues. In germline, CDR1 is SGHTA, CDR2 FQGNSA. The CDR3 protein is CASSFNGELFF. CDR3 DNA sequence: TGTGCCAGCAGCTTCAACGGGGAGCTGTTTTTT.

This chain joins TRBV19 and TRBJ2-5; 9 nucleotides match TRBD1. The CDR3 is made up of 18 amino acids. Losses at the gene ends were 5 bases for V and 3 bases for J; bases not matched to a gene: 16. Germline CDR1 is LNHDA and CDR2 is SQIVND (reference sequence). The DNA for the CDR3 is TGTGCCAGTAGTCCGGGTTGGATTCGGGACAGGGCGAAAGAGACCCAGTACTTC. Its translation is CASSPGWIRDRAKETQYF.

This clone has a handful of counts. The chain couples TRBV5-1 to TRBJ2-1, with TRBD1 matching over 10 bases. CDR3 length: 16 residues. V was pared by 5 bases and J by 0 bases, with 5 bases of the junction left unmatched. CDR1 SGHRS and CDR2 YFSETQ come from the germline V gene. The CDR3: CASSGTGESSYNEQFF. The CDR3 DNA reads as TGCGCCAGCAGTGGGACAGGGGAAAGCTCCTACAATGAGCAGTTCTTC.

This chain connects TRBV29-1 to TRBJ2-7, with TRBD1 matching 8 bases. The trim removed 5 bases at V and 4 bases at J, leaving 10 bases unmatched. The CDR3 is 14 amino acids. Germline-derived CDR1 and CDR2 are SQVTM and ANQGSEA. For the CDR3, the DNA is TGCAGCGTTAACACCGGGACAGGCTTATACGAGCAGTACTTC. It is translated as CSVNTGTGLYEQYF.